Below, one TCR beta chain is given with its context. This clone appeared a few times. No cognate antigen has been identified for it. There are no base qualities to consult, and no much larger clone falls within one base. Other DNA sequences in this sample translate to the same CDR3. The method behind the library was the immunoSEQ multiplex PCR assay. The multiplex PCR relied on a mix of 60 forward primers for TCR Vbeta segments and 13 reverse primers for TCR Jbeta segments. The CDR3 region of rearranged TCR beta genes was amplified from genomic DNA by a multiplex PCR assay. The Illumina HiSeq System was used to sequence the amplified TCR beta libraries as 87-base-pair reads. As for the authors' bioinformatics: Across the 500 to 850 repertoires, a later analysis counted some 80 million unique TCR beta chains, some 11 million of which were shared by at least two donors. To remove PCR and sequencing errors, raw reads were error-corrected and collapsed into unique sequences using a nearest-neighbor algorithm that merged closely related sequences. Alignment of CDR3 sequences to IMGT reference sequences was used to assign V, D and J gene segments. Each retained sequence needed at least a six-nucleotide match to both a V gene segment and a J gene segment. Rearrangements were called productive when the CDR3 lacked stop codons and stayed in frame with V and J; all others were non-productive. Following IMGT convention, CDR3 was defined as the stretch from the second conserved V-encoded cysteine to the conserved J-encoded phenylalanine. Sequences without an unambiguous match to a single V gene segment were excluded from the earlier analysis of approximately 560 of the donors. In an earlier analysis of several hundred of the donors, V segments were called functional above 56.7% productive rearrangements and were called segregating when the between-donor standard deviation exceeded 5%. To diagnose cytomegalovirus status from the catalog of TCR beta chain sequences, a statistical classification framework was built. A later analysis assigned V and J genes by comparing TCR nucleotide sequences with IMGT/GENE-DB human TR gene sequences. In a later analysis, CDR3 sequences and most-parsimonious VDJ recombination scenarios were assigned using the TCRdist pipeline. In a later analysis, each TCR beta chain was defined by its CDR3 amino acid sequence together with its V-gene family, and reads lacking a unique V-gene family were excluded. As a way to deal with suspected cross-contamination and a sequencing artifact, a later analysis dropped roughly 620 nucleotide sequences that were highly shared and had low generation probability. In a later analysis, a clonal expansion index for each public chain was calculated from normalized within-repertoire ranks of inferred template counts. A later analysis computed generation probabilities with a VDJ recombination model fitted to out-of-frame rearrangements, and checked the results against IGoR. Hypergeometric tests were used in a later analysis to score TCR-TCR, TCR-HLA and TCR-CMV co-occurrence, with a repertoire-size bias correction applied to the TCR pairs. False discovery rates were estimated in a later analysis by permuting HLA or CMV assignments 20 times. A later analysis grouped co-occurring TCRs with DBSCAN, adding TCRdist sequence similarity when clustering within HLA-allele-positive subsets. Repertoires with fewer than 30,000 or more than 120,000 public chains, plus five repertoires with anomalous nucleotide sharing, were excluded from co-occurrence clustering. The clones in this table, taken by TCRdb from immuneACCESS, are in-frame only. Not every clone is retained; where verified, under half of the shortfall comes from an unresolved V gene, and the cause of the rest is unknown. V and J calls and clone size come straight from that table; D and trimming were deduced from the DNA. The table for this sample lists 200,000 to 250,000 clones; over 65% of them were counted only once. The ten largest clones capture less than 3.5% of the sample.

In total, 630 or so healthy bone marrow donors made up the cohort. At the time of sampling, every cohort member was nominally healthy, though immune exposures that went unrecorded were likely present. The donor tested CMV seropositive and was one of the 289 seropositive cohort members. Every donor gave a peripheral blood sample, and the peripheral blood mononuclear cells from that sample were used for TCR beta sequencing. The Qiagen DNeasy Blood Extraction Kit was used to extract genomic DNA from the blood cell samples. The germline V gene supplies CDR1 SGHRS and CDR2 YFSETQ. From its cysteine to its phenylalanine, the CDR3 spans 14 amino acids. Kept here is only the CDR3 DNA, which spans 42 bases and is read in frame from base 1. Germline trimming amounts to 2 bases on V and 5 bases on J, with 5 as the count of junction bases outside the gene matches. The sample belongs to a study of cytomegalovirus exposure and HLA in healthy donors listed by TCRdb under 2017. For the wider study: An earlier analysis of several hundred of the donors reported about 290 Gb of sequence data and roughly 100 million unique TCR beta sequences from roughly 180 million T cells. To decide whether each TCR beta V gene segment behaved as functional or pseudogenic, an earlier analysis of some 540 of the donors relied on high-throughput TCR beta sequencing. Rather than using new phenotypic data, the later analysis identified candidate immune exposures from TCR beta sequences and from how often those sequences occurred across donors. In a later genetic analysis, genome-wide SNP genotypes for 398 of the 666 donors were used, and that subset was treated as a discovery cohort. HLA typing included class I and class II loci at four-digit resolution. All discovery cohort repertoires had been generated using a single sequencing platform. Of the approximately 370 genotyped donors, 81% were placed in the genetic ancestry cluster associated with self-reported Caucasian donors. Among under 450 genotyped donors of the cohort, an average of about 240,000 unique TCR beta nucleotide sequences were sequenced per donor, about a sixth of them non-productive. Roughly 320 gigabases of sequencing data and around 80 million unique TCR sequences made up an early release that covered 500 to 650 HLA-typed donors. A later analysis re-examined previously published TCR beta repertoires from more than 650 donors and added high-resolution HLA genotyping to investigate patterns of TCR occurrence. Five DR-DQ haplotypes were treated as single units for association and clustering because of strong linkage in the cohort. The number of donors typed differed by locus, with roughly 629-640 for A, B, C, DRB1 and DQB1, roughly 550 for DQA1, 600 to 610 for DPA1, and approximately 470 for DPB1. The study used immunosequencing to profile the T cell repertoires of more than 650 subjects and linked those repertoires to cytomegalovirus serostatus. Donor age, sex, ethnicity and CMV serostatus were compiled alongside the repertoire data. High-throughput TCR immunosequencing, statistical association of individual TCRs with disease status, and machine learning were combined to predict cytomegalovirus infection status. Along with the roughly 670-subject first cohort, a separate validation cohort of around 120 different subjects was used. The aim of the study was to test whether cataloging public T cell receptors could identify signatures of past pathogen exposure.

Study-level results and caveats: Some IMGT-functional V segments, including TRBV6-2 and TRBV6-3, could not be told apart with the 87-base-pair reads, so those segments were excluded. CMV serostatus was the only immune exposure information available for the cohort. Because HLA typing was unavailable for some donors at each locus, only the typed subset was used in association tests. A few of the identified cytomegalovirus-associated TCR beta chains were confirmed in vitro to be specific for cytomegalovirus antigens. In the study, some 160 TCR beta chains were listed as associated with cytomegalovirus. An earlier analysis of some 560 of the donors showed that most TCR beta V segments appeared in productive rearrangements either about 87% or about 30% of the time, which broadly matched IMGT annotations. A further reported finding was that TCR beta sequences accurately predicted the HLA-A and HLA-B alleles for most subjects in the first cohort. A later analysis found that HLA-associated TCR beta chains were more clonally expanded and had lower generation probabilities than equally common non-associated chains. A later analysis reported that several top co-occurrence clusters appeared linked to parvovirus B19, influenza, CMV and Epstein-Barr virus. According to a later analysis, TCR association rates differed among HLA loci, with DRB1 alleles showing the most associated TCRs and HLA-C alleles showing the fewest. According to a later genetic analysis, donors in an Asian-associated ancestry cluster had fewer N-insertions in productive TCRs than the approximately 690-donor mean. Cytomegalovirus status was reported to be diagnosed by the classifier with high specificity and sensitivity in both the original and validation cohorts. Presence/absence analyses assumed roughly uniform sequencing depth across donors, an assumption that may not hold. This cohort had only TCR beta chains sequenced, and the lack of alpha or paired-chain data limited which features could be detected. In a later analysis, most CMV-associated TCR beta chains were found to appear HLA-restricted, with HLA associations seemingly driven largely by CMV exposure. It was suggested by the authors that the approach could potentially be generalized to other disease states and immunological phenotypes. A cluster of highly shared sequence variants was judged likely to represent a technical artifact of the sequencing pipeline. While some public TCRs were present in many individuals, most TCR sequences turned up only very rarely across donors. Because counts were too low, approximately 15 rarely observed V segments, including chromosome 9 orphons, were excluded from the earlier analysis of some 590 of the donors. A later genetic analysis associated a missense DCLRE1C variant with V-gene and J-gene trimming of TCR beta chains, and an independent cohort replicated the association. Correlated functional status among segregating V segments might reflect linkage disequilibrium, but an unknown experimental factor could not be ruled out. Strong co-occurrence of HLA alleles, especially DR and DQ, made assigning TCR associations to individual alleles difficult. Specific HLA alleles were associated with 15,000 to 20,000 TCR beta sequences at a false discovery rate of 0.05 in a later analysis.

The V gene is TRBV5-1 and the J gene is TRBJ1-2, with TRBD1 matching 8 junction bases. The sequence was obtained from a woman in her sixties or seventies in good health and CMV-seropositive. Sequencing was done on a sample of PBMCs. The base sequence is TGCGCCAGCAGCTTCGGACAGGGCGCATATGGCTACACCTTC. The translation is CASSFGQGAYGYTF.